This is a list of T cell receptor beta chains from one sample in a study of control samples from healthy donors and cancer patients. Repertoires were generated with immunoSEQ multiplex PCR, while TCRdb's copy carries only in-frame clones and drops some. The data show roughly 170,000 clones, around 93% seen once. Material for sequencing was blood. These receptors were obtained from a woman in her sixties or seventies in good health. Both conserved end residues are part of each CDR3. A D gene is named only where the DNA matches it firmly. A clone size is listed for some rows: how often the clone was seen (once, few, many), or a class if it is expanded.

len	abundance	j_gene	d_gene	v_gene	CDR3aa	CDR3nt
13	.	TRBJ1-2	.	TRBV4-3	CASSQEEGHGYTF	TGCGCCAGCAGCCAAGAAGAAGGGCATGGCTACACCTTC
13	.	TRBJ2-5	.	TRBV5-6	CASSLAGGEFQYF	TGTGCCAGCAGCTTGGCCGGGGGCGAGTTCCAGTACTTC
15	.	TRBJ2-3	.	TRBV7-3	CASSLTGFQGDTQYF	TGTGCCAGCAGCTTAACGGGGTTTCAGGGGGATACGCAGTATTTT
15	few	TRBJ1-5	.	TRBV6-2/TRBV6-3	CASSYGQERNQPQHF	TGTGCCAGCAGTTACGGTCAGGAAAGGAATCAGCCCCAGCATTTT
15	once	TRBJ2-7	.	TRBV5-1	CASSLVSGQKYEQYF	TGCGCCAGCAGCTTGGTTTCTGGCCAGAAGTACGAGCAGTACTTC
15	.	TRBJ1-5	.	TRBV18	CASSLGYDGNQPQHF	TGTGCCAGCTCACTCGGATACGACGGCAATCAGCCCCAGCATTTT
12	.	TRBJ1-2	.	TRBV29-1	CSVEPVIYGYTF	TGCAGCGTTGAACCAGTCATCTATGGCTACACCTTC
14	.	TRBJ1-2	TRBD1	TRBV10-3	CAISDHRGNYGYTF	TGTGCCATCAGCGACCACAGGGGTAACTATGGCTACACCTTC
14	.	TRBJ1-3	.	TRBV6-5	CASRDRDSGNTIYF	TGTGCCAGCAGGGATCGGGACTCTGGAAACACCATATATTTT
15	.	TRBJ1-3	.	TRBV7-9	CASSQTGFPGNTIYF	TGTGCCAGCAGCCAAACAGGGTTTCCTGGAAACACCATATATTTT
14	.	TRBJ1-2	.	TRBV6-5	CASSSAGHTYGYTF	TGTGCCAGCAGTTCCGCGGGACATACTTATGGCTACACCTTC
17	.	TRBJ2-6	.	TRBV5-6	CASSLVAGTSGANVLTF	TGTGCCAGCAGCTTGGTCGCAGGGACTTCTGGGGCCAACGTCCTGACTTTC
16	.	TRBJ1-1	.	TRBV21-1	CASSTHGPDRNTEAFF	TGTGCCAGCAGCACTCATGGTCCGGACAGGAACACTGAAGCTTTCTTT
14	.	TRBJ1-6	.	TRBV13	CASSRGSYNSPLHF	TGTGCCAGCAGCCGGGGTTCCTATAATTCACCCCTCCACTTT
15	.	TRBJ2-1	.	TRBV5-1	CASSAGGQRYNEQFF	TGCGCCAGCAGCGCCGGCGGACAGAGGTACAATGAGCAGTTCTTC
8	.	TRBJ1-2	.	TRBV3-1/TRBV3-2	CASLGYTF	TGTGCCAGCCTAGGCTACACCTTC
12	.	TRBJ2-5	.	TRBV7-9	CASGRSGETQYF	TGTGCCAGCGGCCGGAGTGGAGAGACCCAGTACTTC
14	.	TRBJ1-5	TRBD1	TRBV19	CAMSTGASNQPQHF	TGTGCCATGAGTACAGGGGCGAGCAATCAGCCCCAGCATTTT
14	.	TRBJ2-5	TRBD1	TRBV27	CASSHQQGEETQYF	TGTGCCAGCAGCCATCAACAGGGGGAAGAGACCCAGTACTTC
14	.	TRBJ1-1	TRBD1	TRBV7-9	CASSLAGQVVNSFF	TGTGCCAGCAGCTTAGCCGGACAGGTTGTGAATTCTTTCTTT
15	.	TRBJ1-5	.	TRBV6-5	CASRPGTASNQPQHF	TGTGCCAGCAGACCCGGGACGGCTAGCAATCAGCCCCAGCATTTT
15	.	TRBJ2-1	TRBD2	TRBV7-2	CASEPRVLAGNEQFF	TGTGCCAGTGAACCCCGGGTACTAGCGGGCAATGAGCAGTTCTTC
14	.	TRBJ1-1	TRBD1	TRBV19	CASSTSGDSHEAFF	TGTGCCAGTAGTACCTCGGGGGACAGCCATGAAGCTTTCTTT
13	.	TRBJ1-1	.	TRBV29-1	CSVVPHTYTEAFF	TGCAGCGTTGTACCGCATACTTACACTGAAGCTTTCTTT